The 18 T cell receptor beta chains presented below share a single source sample, sequenced in a study of cytomegalovirus exposure and HLA in healthy donors. The PCR had 60 Vbeta and 13 Jbeta primers. The data were produced by immunoSEQ multiplex PCR, yet TCRdb's version contains in-frame clones alone and is incomplete. The sample includes 70,000 to 100,000 clones, nearly 80% of them seen just once. The sequenced material came from PBMCs. The receptors derive from a woman in her forties or fifties in good health and CMV-seropositive.

The chain uses TRBV5-1 and TRBJ1-4; 12 positions agree with TRBD1. The CDR3 is 15 residues long. From germline, CDR1 is SGHRS and CDR2 YFSETQ. The V and J ends lost 3 bases and 10 bases, in that order; junction bases with no gene match: 7. The CDR3 DNA reads as TGCGCCAGCAGCTCTACCGGGACAGGGGGCACAAAACTGTTTTTT. Translating it yields CASSSTGTGGTKLFF.

This chain links TRBV19 with TRBJ1-2; 11 nucleotides align to TRBD1. There are 18 residues in the CDR3. The V gene end was trimmed by 6 bases and the J gene end by 4 bases; junction bases not matched to a gene: 16. Per germline, CDR1 LNHDA and CDR2 SQIVND (reference sequence). The CDR3 sequence is CASSPTGTGGQILYGYTF. The CDR3 DNA reads TGTGCCAGTAGCCCTACCGGGACAGGGGGACAAATCCTCTATGGCTACACCTTC.

This chain connects TRBV6-6 to TRBJ1-1, with D hard to call. CDR1 is MNHNY, CDR2 SVGAGI, per germline (reference sequence). The CDR3 loop spans 15 amino acids. V lost 7 bases and J 5 bases, leaving 20 bases between the germline ends. The CDR3 sequence is CASTFQRERGTEAFF. The CDR3 DNA reads as TGTGCCAGCACCTTCCAGAGGGAGCGGGGAACTGAAGCTTTCTTT.

This clone was detected once. The chain carries TRBV6-5 and TRBJ2-2, with TRBD1 identical over 8 bases. The CDR3 is made up of 13 amino acids. Germline V gene data show CDR1 as MNHEY and CDR2 as SVGAGI. After removal of 6 bases from V and 6 bases from J, the junction contained 3 bases not matched to a gene. Here the CDR3 reads CASSTTGAGELFF. The CDR3 DNA follows: TGTGCCAGCAGCACGACAGGGGCCGGGGAGCTGTTTTTT.

V gene TRBV11-3 combines with J gene TRBJ2-1, with a possible D match to TRBD2 (6 bases). This CDR3 region has 14 residues. Germline CDR1 and CDR2: SGHNT and YENEEA. The ends were cut back, 4 bases at V and 8 bases at J, with 15 bases in the middle. CDR3 sequence (DNA): TGTGCCAGCAGCTCGACCGGAGGGCCCTATGAGCAGTTCTTC. This translates into CASSSTGGPYEQFF.

V usage is TRBV29-1 and J usage is TRBJ1-5; 7 nucleotides match TRBD1. Unmatched junction bases numbered 4, after V lost 4 bases and J lost 7 bases. The CDR3 has 12 amino acids. From germline, CDR1 is SQVTM and CDR2 ANQGSEA. The CDR3 bases are TGCAGCGTTGGATCAGGGGGACAGCCCCAGCATTTT. It translates to CSVGSGGQPQHF.

This clone was counted a few times. The likely explanation is a read error, given a far larger clone one base away. The chain combines TRBV4-1 with TRBJ1-5; no firm D call. Germline CDR1 is MGHRA and CDR2 is YSYEKL. The CDR3 extends over 15 amino acids. For the CDR3, the DNA is TGCTCCAGCAGCCAAGCTGGCAGTAGCAATCAGCCCCAGCATTTT. This translates into CSSSQAGSSNQPQHF.

V and J are TRBV19 and TRBJ1-2; 9 nucleotides match TRBD1. The germline gives CDR1 LNHDA, CDR2 SQIVND (reference sequence). The CDR3 length is 16 residues. J gave up 0 bases and V 6 bases, and 8 bases lay outside the gene matches. This chain's CDR3 is CASSHPGQGTNYGYTF. CDR3 sequence (DNA): TGTGCCAGTAGCCATCCTGGACAGGGGACTAACTATGGCTACACCTTC.

For this clone: An end of the junction differs from the germline gene, which may be a read error. The chain joins TRBV7-7 to TRBJ2-5; TRBD2 matches at 7 bases. CDR1 is SSHAT and CDR2 is FNYEAQ in the germline V gene (reference sequence). This CDR3 contains 14 residues. The CDR3 protein is CASSLGSGQETQYF. In nucleotides, the CDR3 is TGTGCTAGCAGCTTGGGTAGCGGGCAAGAGACCCAGTACTTC.

The chain joins TRBV4-1 to TRBJ1-2; D ambiguous. Germline V CDR1 and CDR2: MGHRA, YSYEKL. V was trimmed by 5 bases and J by 4 bases, leaving 14 bases between them. CDR3 length: 14 residues. CDR3: CASSGGIEIYGYTF. Here the CDR3 DNA reads TGCGCCAGCAGCGGAGGAATAGAAATCTATGGCTACACCTTC.

The genes are TRBV27 and TRBJ2-1; 8 nucleotides match TRBD1. Germline CDR1 MNHEY, CDR2 SMNVEV (reference sequence). CDR3 length: 15 residues. V lost 6 bases, J lost 9 bases, and 13 bases stayed unmatched. Here the CDR3 reads CASRAGGPLMGEQFF. CDR3 nucleotides: TGTGCCAGCAGGGCAGGGGGCCCCTTGATGGGTGAGCAGTTCTTC.

This clone occurred once. V usage is TRBV27 and J usage is TRBJ1-2, with 11 bases matching TRBD1. This CDR3 spans 14 amino acids. The V and J ends lost 6 bases and 7 bases, in that order; junction bases with no gene match: 7. Looked up from germline, CDR1 is MNHEY and CDR2 is SMNVEV (reference sequence). CDR3 protein: CASSLRDRGGGYTF. CDR3 bases: TGTGCCAGCAGCCTCCGGGACAGGGGGGGTGGCTACACCTTC.

The sample holds a few counts of this clone. The chain uses TRBV28 and TRBJ2-2; 13 bases fit TRBD2. Germline V lookup: CDR1 MDHEN, CDR2 SYDVKM. The CDR3 sequence is 16 residues long. The trim removed 5 bases at V and 6 bases at J, leaving 6 bases unmatched. The CDR3: CASSPPGLAGAGELFF. CDR3 nucleotide sequence: TGTGCCAGCAGTCCCCCAGGACTAGCGGGGGCCGGGGAGCTGTTTTTT. Full variable domain (missing parts from reference TRBV28 and TRBJ2-2): DVKVTQSSRYLVKRTGEKVFLECVQDMDHENMFWYRQDPGLGLRLIYFSYDVKMKEKGDIPEGYSVSREKKERFSLILESASTNQTSMYLCASSPPGLAGAGELFFGEGSRLTVL.

The chain employs TRBV25-1 and TRBJ1-1; D perhaps matches TRBD1 (6 bases). The CDR3 contains 15 residues. Trimming removed 5 bases at V and 0 bases at J, with 13 bases between. Germline CDR1 MGHDK, CDR2 SYGVNS. DNA for the CDR3: TGTGCCAGCAGTCAACAACAGGGTTTGAACACTGAAGCTTTCTTT. Its protein product is CASSQQQGLNTEAFF.

The chain links TRBV6-1 to TRBJ2-3, with no clear D. Germline CDR1 is MNHNS and CDR2 is SASEGT. CDR3 length: 14 residues. V lost 1 base, J lost 5 bases, and 10 bases lay in between. The CDR3 here is CASSEGSSQDTQYF. The CDR3 nucleotides are TGTGCCAGCAGTGAAGGCTCGAGTCAAGATACGCAGTATTTT.

The gene calls are TRBV7-9 and TRBJ2-1, with 12 nucleotides matching TRBD2. Unmatched junction bases numbered 14, after V lost 2 bases and J lost 9 bases. This CDR3 has 18 amino acids. Germline CDR1 reads SEHNR; CDR2 reads FQNEAQ (reference sequence). Here the CDR3 reads CASSLSRGLAGGTVEQFF. In nucleotides, the CDR3 is TGTGCCAGCAGCTTATCCAGGGGGCTAGCGGGGGGGACTGTTGAGCAGTTCTTC.

This clone has more than one count but fewer than ten. The rearrangement joins TRBV5-4 to TRBJ1-1; the D is unclear. CDR3 length: 14 amino acids. V dropped 5 bases and J dropped 3 bases, with 14 bases sitting between them. Germline V gene lookup returns CDR1 SGHNT and CDR2 YYREEE (reference sequence). This chain's CDR3 is CASSAGNLDTEAFF. CDR3 bases: TGTGCCAGCAGTGCGGGGAACCTGGACACTGAAGCTTTCTTT. Together with reference TRBV5-4 and TRBJ1-1, the CDR3 gives the full variable domain: ETGVTQSPTHLIKTRGQQVTLRCSSQSGHNTVSWYQQALGQGPQFIFQYYREEENGRGNFPPRFSGLQFPNYSSELNVNALELDDSALYLCASSAGNLDTEAFFGQGTRLTVV.

This chain uses TRBV9 with TRBJ1-2, with 11 bases identical to TRBD1. J lost 8 bases, V lost 2 bases, and 5 bases had no gene match. The germline V gene has CDR1 SGDLS and CDR2 YYNGEE. This CDR3 has 14 residues. CDR3 bases: TGTGCCAGCAGCGTGGGACAGGGGGTGAGGGGCTACACCTTC. Its protein product is CASSVGQGVRGYTF.